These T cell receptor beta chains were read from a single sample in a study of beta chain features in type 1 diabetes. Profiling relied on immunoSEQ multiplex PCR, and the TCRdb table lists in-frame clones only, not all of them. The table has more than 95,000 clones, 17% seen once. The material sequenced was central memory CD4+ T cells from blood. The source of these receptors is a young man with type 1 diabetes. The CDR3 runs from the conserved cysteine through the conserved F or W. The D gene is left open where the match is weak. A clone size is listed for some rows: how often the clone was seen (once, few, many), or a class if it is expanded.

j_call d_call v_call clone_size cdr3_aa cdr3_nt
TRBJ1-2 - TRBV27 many CASSLQGLNGYTF TGTGCCAGCAGTTTACAGGGCCTAAATGGCTACACCTTC
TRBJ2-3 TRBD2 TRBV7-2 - CASSLKTSVYTDTQYF TGTGCCAGCAGCTTAAAAACTAGCGTCTACACAGATACGCAGTATTTT
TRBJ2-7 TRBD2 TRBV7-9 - CASSLLAGYEQYF TGTGCCAGCAGCTTACTAGCGGGCTACGAGCAGTACTTC
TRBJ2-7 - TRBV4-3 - CASSFNRAGGLYEQYF TGCGCCAGCAGCTTCAACCGGGCTGGGGGCCTCTACGAGCAGTACTTC
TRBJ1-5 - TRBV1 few CTSSQDSGQGRGQGISQHF TGCACCAGCAGCCAAGATAGCGGACAGGGACGGGGACAGGGGATTTCCCAGCATTTT
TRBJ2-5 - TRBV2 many CASSWSQKETQYF TGTGCTTCCAGCTGGTCTCAGAAAGAGACCCAGTACTTC
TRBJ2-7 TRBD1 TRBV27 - CASSLSQGARYEQYF TGTGCCAGCAGTTTATCTCAGGGGGCCCGCTACGAGCAGTACTTC
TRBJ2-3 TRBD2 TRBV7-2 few CASSSGGAWMDTQYF TGTGCCAGCAGCTCCGGGGGGGCCTGGATGGATACGCAGTATTTT
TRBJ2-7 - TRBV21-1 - CASSKVGRGRSEQYF TGTGCCAGCAGCAAAGTGGGCAGGGGGCGGTCCGAGCAGTACTTC
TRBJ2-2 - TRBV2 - CASRDRSNTGELFF TGTGCCAGCCGGGACCGATCGAACACCGGGGAGCTGTTTTTT
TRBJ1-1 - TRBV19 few CATTRDWGAEAFF TGTGCCACGACGAGGGATTGGGGCGCTGAAGCTTTCTTT
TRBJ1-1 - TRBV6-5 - CASTSPGGTEAFF TGTGCCAGCACCTCCCCGGGGGGGACTGAAGCTTTCTTT
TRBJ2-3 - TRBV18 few CASSRQGVTDTQYF TGTGCCAGCTCACGGCAGGGAGTGACAGATACGCAGTATTTT
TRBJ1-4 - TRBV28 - CASSFVPWGEKLFF TGTGCCAGCAGTTTCGTCCCTTGGGGTGAAAAACTGTTTTTT
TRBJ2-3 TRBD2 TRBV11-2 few CASSLEGLAGTSISTDTQYF TGTGCCAGCAGCTTAGAGGGACTAGCGGGAACATCTATTTCCACAGATACGCAGTATTTT
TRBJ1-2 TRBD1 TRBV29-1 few CSVQGQNYGYTF TGCAGCGTACAGGGACAGAACTATGGCTACACCTTC
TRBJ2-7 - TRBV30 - CAWSTGTLGQYF TGTGCCTGGAGTACCGGGACTTTGGGGCAGTACTTC
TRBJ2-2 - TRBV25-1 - CASNGDPGELFF TGTGCCAGCAACGGGGACCCCGGGGAGCTGTTTTTT
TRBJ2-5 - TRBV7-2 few CASSSRRTQYF TGTGCCAGCAGCTCTCGGAGGACCCAGTACTTC
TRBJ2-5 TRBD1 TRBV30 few CAWSLGGELQETQYF TGTGCCTGGAGTCTAGGGGGCGAATTGCAAGAGACCCAGTACTTC
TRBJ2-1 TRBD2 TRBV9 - CASSGLIAGYNEQFF TGTGCCAGCAGCGGACTGATAGCGGGATACAATGAGCAGTTCTTC
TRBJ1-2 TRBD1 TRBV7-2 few CASSKDRAYDGYTF TGTGCCAGCAGCAAGGACAGGGCTTACGATGGCTACACCTTC